This T cell receptor (beta chain) was retrieved from a study of cytomegalovirus exposure and HLA in healthy donors. With 60 Vbeta and 13 Jbeta primers, the PCR was carried out. Measured with immunoSEQ multiplex PCR; TCRdb has only the in-frame clones, and not every one. The table lists over 150,000 clones, roughly four fifths of them singletons, with 1.6% in the top ten. The CDR3 totals 14 residues. Germline V gives CDR1 SEHNR, CDR2 FQNEAQ (reference sequence). Trimming took 4 bases from V and 7 from J, leaving 16 bases between them. The sequenced sample consisted of PBMCs. This chain connects TRBV7-9 to TRBJ1-1, with D possibly being TRBD1 (6 bases). The sequence was collected from a man in his fifties in good health and CMV-seronegative. The CDR3 sequence: CASSSSGGASEAFF. In nucleotides, the CDR3 is TGTGCCAGCAGCTCTTCGGGGGGGGCTAGTGAAGCTTTCTTT.